This T cell receptor beta chain comes out of a study of T-cell reconstitution after alpha-beta-depleted transplantation in children. Preparation of the TCRbeta library used unique molecular identifiers. From the PCR reads, TCRdb called clonotypes with MiXCR, one entry per CDR3 protein. The sample lists about 640,000 distinct CDR3 sequences, approximately 16% seen once, with approximately 1.1% in the top ten. Germline V gives CDR1 KGHDR, CDR2 SFDVKD. The CDR3 is made up of 14 amino acids. V gave up 6 bases and J gave up 5 bases, with 15 bases separating them. This clonotype was seen only a few times. The material sequenced was PBMCs from the stem cell graft donor, taken from the stem cell graft. The chain employs TRBV24-1 and TRBJ2-5; D is unclear. The receptor comes from a human donor who donated a stem cell graft to a child with acute myeloid leukemia. Here the CDR3 reads CATSKWAEGETQYF. The CDR3, as DNA: TGTGCCACCAGTAAATGGGCGGAAGGGGAGACCCAGTACTTC.